The clone carrying this T cell receptor (beta chain) was seen a handful of times. Its antigen is not known. The authors made TCR cDNA by 5'RACE template switching, adding a universal primer site and UMIs. TCRdb reprocessed the 5' RACE reads via MiXCR and lists one record per CDR3 protein. The sample has a few hundred thousand distinct CDR3 sequences, roughly 4% seen once. The sample comes from a study of T cells after yellow fever vaccination. Across the study: Some fractions had low cell numbers, and these were prepared with SMART-Seq v4 Ultra Low Input. General study findings and limits: A weaker secondary response peaked on day 5, the primary on day 15. One caveat is that FACS-sorted repertoires could contain abundant clonotypes contaminating from the bulk population.

The CDR3 sequence is 12 residues long. Germline lookup yields CDR1 DFQATT and CDR2 SNEGSKA (reference sequence). Trimming shortened V by 4 bases and J by 5 bases, and 8 bases separated the two germline ends. The sample was PBMCs, taken 5 days after the yellow fever booster vaccination. The sequence came from a man aged 18-30 years who received the YFV17D yellow fever vaccine. The chain is built from TRBV20-1 and TRBJ2-2; weak D call: TRBD1 (5 bases). The CDR3 DNA reads TGCAGTGCTAAAGGGGCGACCGGGGAGCTGTTTTTT. Translating gives CSAKGATGELFF.